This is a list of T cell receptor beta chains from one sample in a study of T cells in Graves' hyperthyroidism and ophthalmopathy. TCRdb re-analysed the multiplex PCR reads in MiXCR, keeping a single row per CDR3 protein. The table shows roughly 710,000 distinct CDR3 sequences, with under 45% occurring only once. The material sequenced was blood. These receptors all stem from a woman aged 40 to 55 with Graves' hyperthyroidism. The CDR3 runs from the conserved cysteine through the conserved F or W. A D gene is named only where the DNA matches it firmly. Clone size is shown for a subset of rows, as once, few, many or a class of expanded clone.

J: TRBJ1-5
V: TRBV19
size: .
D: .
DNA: TGTGCCAGTAGTGCCGAACAGGGTAAAGGTAGCAATCAGCCCCAGCATTTT
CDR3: CASSAEQGKGSNQPQHF

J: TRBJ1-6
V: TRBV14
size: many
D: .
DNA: TGTGCCAGCAGCCAAGAGCAAGCCAGGCCCCTCCACTTT
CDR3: CASSQEQARPLHF

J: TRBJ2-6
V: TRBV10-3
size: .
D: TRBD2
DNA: TGTGCCATCTTAGCGGGGGCTGGGGCCAACGTCCTGACTTTC
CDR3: CAILAGAGANVLTF

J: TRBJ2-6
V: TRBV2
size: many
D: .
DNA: TGTGCCAGGAGCCGAGCTGGGGCCAACGTCCTGACTTTC
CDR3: CARSRAGANVLTF

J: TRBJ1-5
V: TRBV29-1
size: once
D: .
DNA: TGCAGCTCCACCTCGCCCGGGGGATACTATAGCAATCAGCCCCAGCATTTT
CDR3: CSSTSPGGYYSNQPQHF

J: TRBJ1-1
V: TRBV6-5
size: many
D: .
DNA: TGTGCCAGCAGTTACTCGGGGGGAGGAGGCACTGAAGCTTTCTTT
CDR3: CASSYSGGGGTEAFF

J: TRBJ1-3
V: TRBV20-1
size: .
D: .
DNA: TGCAGTGCGGCGGGCCTAGGGGGAAACACCATATATTTT
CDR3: CSAAGLGGNTIYF

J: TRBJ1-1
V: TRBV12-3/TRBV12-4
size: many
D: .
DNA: TGTGCCAGCAGGGGGCCCTGGACGAGAAACGCTGAAGCTTTCTTT
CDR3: CASRGPWTRNAEAFF

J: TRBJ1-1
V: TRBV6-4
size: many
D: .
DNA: TGTGCCAGCAGTGAGTTGTTCGGCAGTGAAGCTTTCTTT
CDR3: CASSELFGSEAFF

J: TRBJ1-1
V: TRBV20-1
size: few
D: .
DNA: TGCAGTGCTAGAGAGGCGTTATGGAACACTGAAGCTTTCTTT
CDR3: CSAREALWNTEAFF

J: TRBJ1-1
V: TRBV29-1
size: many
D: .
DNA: TGCAGCGTTGAAGTTAGAGAGATTGAAGCTTTCTTT
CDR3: CSVEVREIEAFF

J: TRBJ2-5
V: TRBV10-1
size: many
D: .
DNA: TGCGCCAGCAGTGAGTCGGGGGAGACCCAGTACTTC
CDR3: CASSESGETQYF

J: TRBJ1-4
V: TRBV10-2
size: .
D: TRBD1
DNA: TGCGCCAGCAGTGAGAGCGGAAACACCGGGACAGGGGATGAAAAACTGTTTTTT
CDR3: CASSESGNTGTGDEKLFF

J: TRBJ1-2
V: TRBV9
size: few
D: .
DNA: TGTGCCAGCAGTTTCACGGATAGATATGGCTACACCTTC
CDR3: CASSFTDRYGYTF

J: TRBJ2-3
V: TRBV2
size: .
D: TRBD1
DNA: TGTGCCAGCAGGGGACAGGGGGCACCAGATACGCAGTATTTT
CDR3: CASRGQGAPDTQYF

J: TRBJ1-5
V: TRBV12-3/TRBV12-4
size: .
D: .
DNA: TGTGCCAGCAGTTACTCGATGGGGGCTAACAGCAATCAGCCCCAGCATTTT
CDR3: CASSYSMGANSNQPQHF

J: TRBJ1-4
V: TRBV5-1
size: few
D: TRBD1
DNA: TGCGCCAGCAGCCTACGGGACAGGGTGGGGGGAAAACTGTTTTTT
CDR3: CASSLRDRVGGKLFF

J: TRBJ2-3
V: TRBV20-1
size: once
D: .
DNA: TGCAGTGTCCCCAAGAACACGGATACGCAGTATTTT
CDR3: CSVPKNTDTQYF

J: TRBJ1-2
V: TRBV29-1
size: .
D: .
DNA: TGCAGCGTCCTGGGCAGGGGTAACTATGGCTACACCTTC
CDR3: CSVLGRGNYGYTF

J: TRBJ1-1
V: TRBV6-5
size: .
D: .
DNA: TGTGCCAGCAGTGAAGGAGGAAGCACCTTCTTT
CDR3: CASSEGGSTFF

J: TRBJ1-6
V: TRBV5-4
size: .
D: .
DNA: TGTGCCAGCAACACGCGGGACCGAGCGGAGAATTCACCCCTCCACTTT
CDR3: CASNTRDRAENSPLHF

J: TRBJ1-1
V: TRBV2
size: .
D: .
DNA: TGTGCCAGCAGTTTATCGGTAGAGTACACTGAAGCTTTCTTT
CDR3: CASSLSVEYTEAFF

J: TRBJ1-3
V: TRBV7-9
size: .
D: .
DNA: TGTGCCAGCAGCTTATATAGGAAGGGACAAAGTGGAAACACCATATATTTT
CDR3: CASSLYRKGQSGNTIYF

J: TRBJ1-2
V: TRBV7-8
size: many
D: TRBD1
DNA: TGTGCCAGCAGCTCGGGACAGGTTCGGGGCTACACCTTC
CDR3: CASSSGQVRGYTF